Below, 20 T cell receptor beta chains from the same sample are listed, as sequenced in a study of T cells after yellow fever vaccination. TCRdb passed the 5' RACE reads through MiXCR, listing each CDR3 protein once. Among nearly 45,000 distinct CDR3 sequences listed, roughly 7% were seen once. The material was CD8+ T cells not binding an NS4B(214-222) dextramer, sorted from PBMCs, obtained 45 days after the yellow fever booster vaccination. The source of these receptors is a man aged 25-45 years who received the YFV17D yellow fever vaccine.

J is TRBJ2-7 and V is TRBV19, with D possibly TRBD1 on 6 matching bases. Germline V gene data show CDR1 as LNHDA and CDR2 as SQIVND (reference sequence). The CDR3 length is 14 residues. The V end was cut by 5 bases, the J end by 2 bases, with 13 bases between. CDR3 bases: TGTGCCAGTAGTCGACGGACAGAACCCTACGAGCAGTACTTC. This codes for CASSRRTEPYEQYF.

This clonotype was recorded a few times. The chain carries TRBV28 and TRBJ2-7, with TRBD2 identical over 10 bases. After removal of 5 bases from V and 7 bases from J, the junction contained 14 bases not matched to a gene. Germline V gene data show CDR1 as MDHEN and CDR2 as SYDVKM. This CDR3 has 16 residues. The CDR3 nucleotides read TGTGCCAGCAGTAATCAATCCGGGACTAGCGCTTTTGAGCAGTACTTC. Translation: CASSNQSGTSAFEQYF.

This clonotype was found many times. CDR3 DNA: TGTGCCAGCAGCTCGGACTTCTCCTACAATGAGCAGTTCTTC. This encodes CASSSDFSYNEQFF. The chain employs TRBV11-2 and TRBJ2-1; possibly TRBD2 for D (5 bases). This CDR3 region has 14 residues. Trimming shortened V by 4 bases and J by 0 bases, and 7 bases separated the two germline ends. Germline V gives CDR1 SGHAT, CDR2 FQNNGV.

This clonotype came up many times. The V gene is TRBV5-1, the J gene TRBJ2-1; unclear D gene. The CDR3 totals 15 residues. Trimming took off 0 bases at V and 2 bases at J, with 9 bases between the two ends. Germline lookup yields CDR1 SGHRS and CDR2 YFSETQ. The CDR3 nucleotides are TGCGCCAGCAGCTTGGAAGGTCTAACCTACAATGAGCAGTTCTTC. The encoded protein is CASSLEGLTYNEQFF.

Ten or more counts support this clonotype. The CDR3 DNA reads as TGCAGCTGTATTGGCGGGAGCCCGAACACCGGGGAGCTGTTTTTT. Amino acid sequence: CSCIGGSPNTGELFF. The rearrangement links TRBV29-1 to TRBJ2-2; 7 bases are shared with TRBD2. V trimming: 8 bases; J trimming: 0 bases; junction bases outside the gene matches: 9. There are 15 residues in the CDR3. Germline V CDR1 and CDR2: SQVTM, ANQGSEA.

This clonotype has ten or more counts. The V call is TRBV15, the J call TRBJ2-1, with D unresolved. This CDR3 has 13 residues. The germline gives CDR1 LNHNV, CDR2 YYDKDF (reference sequence). Trimming stripped 0 bases from V and 10 bases from J, with 10 bases between. The CDR3 sequence is CATSRDRVEEQFF. The CDR3 DNA follows: TGTGCCACCAGCAGAGATAGGGTAGAAGAGCAGTTCTTC.

This clonotype was seen many times. This chain links TRBV7-6 with TRBJ2-5; D unclear. The V and J ends lost 3 bases and 3 bases respectively, with 17 bases between them. Germline CDR1 and CDR2: SGHVS and FNYEAQ. The CDR3 consists of 16 residues. For the CDR3, the DNA is TGTGCCAGCAGCTTGCGAGGATACGGCTTAGAAGAGACCCAGTACTTC. The encoded protein is CASSLRGYGLEETQYF. The complete variable domain, with remaining parts taken from reference TRBV7-6 and TRBJ2-5, reads GAGVSQSPRYKVTKRGQDVALRCDPISGHVSLYWYRQALGQGPEFLTYFNYEAQQDKSGLPNDRFSAERPEGSISTLTIQRTEQRDSAMYRCASSLRGYGLEETQYFGPGTRLLVL.

This clonotype has at least ten counts. The V call is TRBV6-2 or TRBV6-3, the J call TRBJ2-3; D may be TRBD2 (6 bases). In germline, CDR1 is MNHEY, CDR2 SVGEGT. V was trimmed by 2 bases and J by 5 bases, leaving 20 bases between them. The CDR3 covers 17 residues. CDR3 nucleotide sequence: TGTGCCAGCAGTTACGCGGACTACCCCCCAACGGGAGATACGCAGTATTTT. Translation: CASSYADYPPTGDTQYF.

This clonotype showed up many times. This chain uses TRBV20-1 with TRBJ2-1; D unclear. The V and J ends lost 2 bases and 0 bases respectively, with 5 bases between them. Germline values: CDR1 DFQATT, CDR2 SNEGSKA (reference sequence). This CDR3 has 13 residues. The chain's CDR3 is CSARTRSYNEQFF. The CDR3 DNA reads TGCAGTGCTAGAACCCGCTCCTACAATGAGCAGTTCTTC.

The chain uses TRBV28 and TRBJ2-7, with 12 bases that match TRBD1. V trimming: 8 bases; J trimming: 4 bases; junction bases outside the gene matches: 6. This CDR3 contains 14 residues. Germline CDR1 is MDHEN and CDR2 is SYDVKM. The DNA for the CDR3 is TGTGCCAGCTGGGGGACAGGGGGCGTTTACGAGCAGTACTTC. Translation gives CASWGTGGVYEQYF.

This clonotype was counted at least ten times. The chain is built from TRBV5-5 and TRBJ2-1, with D maybe TRBD1 (5 bases). This CDR3 comprises 15 residues. With 1 base removed from V and 3 bases from J, the gap between germline ends came to 11 bases. Germline CDR1 SGHKS, CDR2 YYEKEE (reference sequence). As DNA, the CDR3 is TGTGCCAGCAGCTTGTATGGGCAGGGCTACAATGAGCAGTTCTTC. Its translation: CASSLYGQGYNEQFF.

The V gene is TRBV5-1, the J gene TRBJ1-4; unclear D gene. V lost 4 bases to trimming and J lost 5 bases, with 12 bases between them. CDR1 SGHRS and CDR2 YFSETQ come from the germline V gene. This CDR3 is 14 amino acids long. The chain's CDR3 is CASSESYSNEKLFF. The CDR3 DNA is TGCGCCAGCAGCGAGTCCTATTCCAATGAAAAACTGTTTTTT.

This clonotype was found many times. The chain couples TRBV5-4 to TRBJ1-4; the D is unclear. CDR1 and CDR2 (germline): SGHNT, YYREEE (reference sequence). This CDR3 has 13 residues. V was trimmed by 0 bases and J by 4 bases, leaving 4 bases between them. CDR3: CASSLGNNEKLFF. The CDR3 DNA follows: TGTGCCAGCAGCTTGGGAAATAATGAAAAACTGTTTTTT.

With respect to this clonotype: This may come from a read error, since a much larger clone is one base off. The J gene is TRBJ2-1, the V gene TRBV12-3 or TRBV12-4, with unresolved D. Trimming pared 6 bases from V and 9 bases from J, leaving 12 bases between. The length of the CDR3 is 12 residues. The CDR3: CASSHWSGEQFF. CDR3 nucleotides: TGTGCCAGCAGCCACTGGTCGGGTGAGCAGTTCTTC.

This clonotype was detected many times. The V gene is TRBV29-1, the J gene TRBJ2-1; 7 positions match TRBD1. Germline CDR1 reads SQVTM; CDR2 reads ANQGSEA. V was clipped by 0 bases and J by 9 bases; unmatched bases: 11. The CDR3 contains 15 residues. The chain's CDR3 is CSVEDPDRATGEQFF. In nucleotides, the CDR3 is TGCAGCGTTGAAGATCCTGACAGGGCCACGGGTGAGCAGTTCTTC.

This clonotype has a count of ten or more. The chain employs TRBV6-5 and TRBJ2-3, with TRBD2 matching over 7 bases. The ends lost 0 bases at V and 2 bases at J; junction bases unmatched: 8. Germline V gene lookup returns CDR1 MNHEY and CDR2 SVGAGI. This CDR3 is 17 amino acids long. The CDR3 protein is CASSYSPSGEDTDTQYF. In DNA form, the CDR3 reads TGTGCCAGCAGTTACTCCCCTAGCGGAGAGGACACAGATACGCAGTATTTT.

This clonotype was seen ten or more times. The V call is TRBV14, the J call TRBJ2-1, with unresolved D. The CDR3 totals 15 residues. The germline V and J ends were trimmed by 4 bases and 5 bases, with 15 bases remaining between them. The germline gives CDR1 SGHDN, CDR2 FVKESK. The CDR3 DNA is TGTGCCAGCAGCCGGATCTTTGGCGGTCACAATGAGCAGTTCTTC. Amino acids: CASSRIFGGHNEQFF.

There are many counts of this clonotype. The genes are TRBV20-1 and TRBJ2-7; D not resolved. V was clipped by 7 bases and J by 0 bases, with 13 bases between them. Germline-derived CDR1 and CDR2 are DFQATT and SNEGSKA (reference sequence). The CDR3 length is 13 residues. The CDR3, as DNA: TGCAGTGGTGTGCTAGGTGGCTCCTACGAGCAGTACTTC. Residues: CSGVLGGSYEQYF.

This clonotype was counted at least ten times. The chain links TRBV29-1 to TRBJ2-7, with 9 bases fitting TRBD1. The CDR3 has 12 residues. V gave up 5 bases and J gave up 3 bases; unmatched junction bases: 2. Germline V gene lookup returns CDR1 SQVTM and CDR2 ANQGSEA. The DNA of the CDR3 is TGCAGCGTTATGACAGGGGGCTACGAGCAGTACTTC. Its translation: CSVMTGGYEQYF.

The chain uses TRBV19 and TRBJ2-1, with 9 positions matching TRBD2. The junction had 10 bases not matched to a gene; V was cut back by 5 bases and J by 5 bases. The length of the CDR3 is 16 residues. Germline values: CDR1 LNHDA, CDR2 SQIVND (reference sequence). The CDR3 nucleotides are TGTGCCAGTAGTTGGCCGCGGGAGGGCCCGGACAATGAGCAGTTCTTC. Translation: CASSWPREGPDNEQFF.